The entry that follows covers one T cell receptor beta chain sequence. This specimen comes from a study of blood T cell repertoires in COVID-19. At the level of the study: COVID-19 samples collected from the United States, Italy and Spain covered acute and convalescent phases. T cells, B-cell-depleted T cells, or PBMCs supplied cDNA or gDNA.

In the authors' methods: The authors estimated nucleated cell counts from reference gene primer amplification. Assay used: immunoSEQ multiplex PCR; TCRdb lists only in-frame clones, some missing. V and J calls and clone size follow that table, whereas D and trimming were derived from the DNA. The table lists 95,000 to 150,000 clones, approximately 82% of them singletons. The CDR3 has 12 residues. V was trimmed by 0 bases and J by 7 bases, leaving 6 bases between them. Germline loops: CDR1 LNHNV, CDR2 YYDKDF (reference sequence). This sequence originates from a man aged 60-69 years with acute or convalescent COVID-19. The V and J genes are TRBV15 and TRBJ1-1; TRBD1 is a possible D gene (5 bases). The specimen was peripheral blood. DNA for the CDR3: TGTGCCACCAGCAGAGAAAGGGGTGAAGCTTTCTTT. Encoded protein: CATSRERGEAFF.